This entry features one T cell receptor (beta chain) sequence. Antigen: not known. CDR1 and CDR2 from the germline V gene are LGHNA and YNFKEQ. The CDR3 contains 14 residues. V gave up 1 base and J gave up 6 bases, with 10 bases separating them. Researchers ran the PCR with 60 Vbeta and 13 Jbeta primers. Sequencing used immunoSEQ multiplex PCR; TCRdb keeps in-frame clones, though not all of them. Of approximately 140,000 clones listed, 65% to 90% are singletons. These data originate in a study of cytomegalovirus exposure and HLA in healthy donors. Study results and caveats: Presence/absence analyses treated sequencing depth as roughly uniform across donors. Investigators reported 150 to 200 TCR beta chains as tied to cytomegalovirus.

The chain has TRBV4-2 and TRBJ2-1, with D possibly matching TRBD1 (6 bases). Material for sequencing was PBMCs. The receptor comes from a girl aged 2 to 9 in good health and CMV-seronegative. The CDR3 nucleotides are TGTGCCAGCAGCCAAGGGGGGCCAGTCAATGAGCAGTTCTTC. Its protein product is CASSQGGPVNEQFF.